The 17 T cell receptor beta chains reported below all come from one sample, sequenced in a study of blood T cells in healthy people across ages. A sample-barcoded 5' primer and a J-beta primer mix were used in a second PCR of roughly 7 to 12 cycles. MiXCR, applied by TCRdb to the 5' RACE reads, yields one record per CDR3 protein. The top ten clones hold 15% to 20% of a sample with some 1 million distinct CDR3 sequences, 40% to 55% of them seen once. Source material: blood. The receptors stem from a woman aged 60-70 years in good health.

V is TRBV6-5 and J is TRBJ2-1, with TRBD2 matching 13 bases. Germline V gives CDR1 MNHEY, CDR2 SVGAGI. The CDR3 consists of 16 residues. The J segment lost 9 bases and the V segment lost 6 bases, leaving 11 bases of the junction unmatched. The CDR3 region is CASRTTTSGRFGEQFF. The CDR3 nucleotides read TGTGCCAGCAGAACCACGACTAGCGGGAGGTTTGGTGAGCAGTTCTTC.

A few counts support this clonotype. This chain uses TRBV5-1 with TRBJ2-7; TRBD1 agrees at 8 bases. CDR3 size: 16 residues. Germline V gene sequence: CDR1 SGHRS, CDR2 YFSETQ. J lost 0 bases, V lost 0 bases, and 5 bases had no gene match. Written as DNA, the CDR3 is TGCGCCAGCAGCTTGGCCGGGACAGGCCTCTCCTACGAGCAGTACTTC. Residues: CASSLAGTGLSYEQYF.

The genes are TRBV12-3 or TRBV12-4 and TRBJ2-1; 10 positions agree with TRBD2. The J segment lost 6 bases and the V segment lost 6 bases, leaving 14 bases of the junction unmatched. This CDR3 has 17 residues. CDR3 in amino acids: CASRGTSGTMAINEQFF. CDR3 coding DNA: TGTGCCAGCAGGGGAACTAGCGGGACGATGGCAATCAATGAGCAGTTCTTC.

The chain links TRBV20-1 to TRBJ2-5; 8 bases fit TRBD2. Germline V gene sequence: CDR1 DFQATT, CDR2 SNEGSKA (reference sequence). The CDR3 runs 15 residues. Unmatched junction bases numbered 9, after V lost 0 bases and J lost 6 bases. The CDR3 sequence is CSAREGSGRIKTQYF. The CDR3 DNA is TGCAGTGCTAGAGAGGGGAGCGGGAGAATAAAGACCCAGTACTTC.

This clonotype was observed a few times. The chain recombines TRBV7-9 with TRBJ2-5; D is unclear. Trimming took off 1 base at V and 4 bases at J, with 10 bases between the two ends. Germline V gene lookup returns CDR1 SEHNR and CDR2 FQNEAQ (reference sequence). The length of the CDR3 is 14 residues. The CDR3 nucleotides are TGTGCCAGCAGCTTAGTAGCTATGGGAGAGACCCAGTACTTC. Amino acids: CASSLVAMGETQYF.

The J gene is TRBJ2-5, the V gene TRBV7-2, with D tentatively TRBD2 (5 bases). The DNA end is a closer match to TRBJ2-7, so the J assignment may be wrong. The CDR3 runs 16 residues. From germline, CDR1 is SGHTA and CDR2 FQGNSA. The CDR3 spells CASSLGPRRVSYEQYF. The CDR3 DNA is TGTGCCAGCAGCTTAGGCCCTAGGCGGGTATCCTACGAGCAGTACTTC.

In this sample, this clonotype turned up a few times. The V and J genes are TRBV4-2 and TRBJ2-1; 9 positions agree with TRBD2. J was trimmed by 2 bases and V by 0 bases; bases with no gene match: 11. Germline loops: CDR1 LGHNA, CDR2 YNFKEQ. The CDR3 has 19 residues. In DNA form, the CDR3 reads TGTGCCAGCAGCCAAGAGGGCGCCGGGACTAGCCACACCTACAATGAGCAGTTCTTC. Translation: CASSQEGAGTSHTYNEQFF.

The chain has TRBV5-1 and TRBJ2-7; 8 positions agree with TRBD2. J was trimmed by 4 bases and V by 6 bases; bases with no gene match: 12. The CDR3 totals 15 residues. Germline assignment: CDR1 SGHRS and CDR2 YFSETQ. CDR3 nucleotide sequence: TGCGCCAGCACCAAAAGCGGGAGTCTTACTTACGAGCAGTACTTC. It encodes CASTKSGSLTYEQYF.

Concerning this clonotype itself: One end of the junction does not line up with germline, which may come from a read error. The chain uses TRBV9 and TRBJ2-5; 7 nucleotides match TRBD2. The V gene's germline CDR1 is SGDLS and CDR2 YYNGEE. The CDR3 has 14 amino acids. The CDR3 here is CTSSVGGGPETQYF. CDR3 DNA: TGTACCAGCAGCGTAGGCGGGGGTCCTGAGACCCAGTACTTC.

The chain uses TRBV4-2 and TRBJ2-7, with D hard to call. This CDR3 has 14 amino acids. The germline gives CDR1 LGHNA, CDR2 YNFKEQ. Trimming pared 1 base from V and 4 bases from J, leaving 11 bases between. The CDR3 coding sequence is TGTGCCAGCAGCCAAGGGATCCCAATGTACGAGCAGTACTTC. Translation gives CASSQGIPMYEQYF.

This clonotype was seen many times. The chain uses TRBV29-1 and TRBJ2-7; TRBD1 agrees at 7 bases. The CDR3 totals 13 residues. V lost 7 bases to trimming and J lost 3 bases; unmatched junction nucleotides: 9. Per the germline V gene, CDR1 is SQVTM and CDR2 is ANQGSEA. CDR3 loop: CSGLQGRGYEQYF. In nucleotides, the CDR3 is TGCAGCGGACTACAGGGGCGAGGCTACGAGCAGTACTTC.

The chain recombines TRBV7-8 with TRBJ2-5, with D perhaps TRBD2 (5 bases). V lost 5 bases and J lost 11, with 12 bases in between. The CDR3 contains 11 residues. Per the germline V gene, CDR1 is SGHVS and CDR2 is FQNEAQ. This CDR3 reads CASSIYGEQYF. The CDR3 DNA is TGTGCCAGCAGCATCTACGGGGAGCAGTACTTC.

This chain joins TRBV2 and TRBJ2-1, with 8 positions matching TRBD2. Per the germline V gene, CDR1 is SNHLY and CDR2 is FYNNEI. The CDR3 is made up of 13 amino acids. V lost 7 bases to trimming and J lost 4 bases; unmatched junction nucleotides: 3. CDR3 bases: TGTGCCAGCACGGGAGGGGGATACAATGAGCAGTTCTTC. It codes for CASTGGGYNEQFF.

The sample holds one count of this clonotype. The V call is TRBV15, the J call TRBJ1-5; the match to TRBD1 covers 7 bases. CDR3 size: 15 residues. Germline V gene lookup returns CDR1 LNHNV and CDR2 YYDKDF (reference sequence). The V gene end was trimmed by 2 bases and the J gene end by 6 bases; junction bases not matched to a gene: 7. CDR3 region: CATSRTRQGSQPQHF. The CDR3 bases are TGTGCCACCAGCAGAACAAGACAGGGCAGTCAGCCCCAGCATTTT.

The chain couples TRBV5-1 to TRBJ1-2; the match to TRBD1 covers 8 bases. Trimming took 0 bases from V and 6 from J; bases not matched to a gene: 7. Germline assignment: CDR1 SGHRS and CDR2 YFSETQ. This CDR3 region has 15 residues. CDR3 in amino acids: CASSLDGQGGDGYTF. CDR3 DNA: TGCGCCAGCAGCTTGGACGGACAGGGAGGGGATGGCTACACCTTC. Combining the CDR3 with reference TRBV5-1 and TRBJ1-2 gives the whole variable domain KAGVTQTPRYLIKTRGQQVTLSCSPISGHRSVSWYQQTPGQGLQFLFEYFSETQRNKGNFPGRFSGRQFSNSRSEMNVSTLELGDSALYLCASSLDGQGGDGYTFGSGTRLTVV.

The rearrangement links TRBV13 to TRBJ2-1; D is perhaps TRBD1 or TRBD2 (7 bases each). Germline V gene lookup returns CDR1 PRHDT and CDR2 FYEKMQ (reference sequence). This CDR3 is 12 amino acids long. The V and J ends lost 8 bases and 9 bases respectively, with 14 bases between them. CDR3 residues: CASGAGGVEQFF. The CDR3 region has the DNA TGTGCCAGCGGGGCAGGGGGGGTTGAGCAGTTCTTC.

The chain couples TRBV9 to TRBJ2-1; 13 bases agree with TRBD2. The junction had 5 bases not matched to a gene; V was cut back by 3 bases and J by 8 bases. This CDR3 region has 15 residues. Germline V gene lookup returns CDR1 SGDLS and CDR2 YYNGEE. The CDR3 DNA reads TGTGCCAGCAGCGCCCTACTAGCGGGAGGGGATGAGCAGTTCTTC. Residues: CASSALLAGGDEQFF.